The 19 T cell receptor beta chains given below trace back to one sample, sequenced in a study of T cell responses to AZD1222 COVID-19 vaccine. TCRdb's table, derived via immunoSEQ multiplex PCR, lists solely in-frame clones and lacks some. Here the sample spans 150,000 to 200,000 clones, roughly 92% being singletons. Sample: peripheral blood, taken 28 days after the second AZD1222 dose. All receptors come from an adult who received the AZD1222 COVID-19 vaccine.

This chain connects TRBV10-1 to TRBJ2-1; D is perhaps TRBD2 (8 bases). The germline V gene encodes CDR1 WNHNN and CDR2 SYGVQD (reference sequence). The CDR3 sequence is 15 residues long. With 5 bases removed from V and 6 bases from J, the gap between germline ends came to 17 bases. DNA of the CDR3: TGCGCCAGCAGTCCAGACAGGGCGGGGGGCAATGAGCAGTTCTTC. Translation: CASSPDRAGGNEQFF.

The V and J genes are TRBV15 and TRBJ2-7; 10 nucleotides line up with TRBD2. Germline trimming cut 0 bases from V and 5 bases from J; bases unmatched to any gene: 7. Germline CDR1 and CDR2: LNHNV and YYDKDF (reference sequence). This CDR3 contains 16 residues. The CDR3 nucleotides read TGTGCCACCAGCAGAGATTCCGGGACTAGCGACGACGAGCAGTACTTC. This encodes CATSRDSGTSDDEQYF.

The chain has TRBV27 and TRBJ2-5; D is ambiguous. V lost 0 bases to trimming and J lost 1 base, with 6 bases between them. The CDR3 covers 14 residues. Germline CDR1 reads MNHEY; CDR2 reads SMNVEV (reference sequence). CDR3 loop: CASSLSKPQETQYF. DNA for the CDR3: TGTGCCAGCAGTTTATCGAAACCCCAAGAGACCCAGTACTTC.

This clone came up once. The rearrangement links TRBV2 to TRBJ2-1, with D possibly TRBD2 on 5 matching bases. The CDR3 loop spans 15 amino acids. V was cut by 8 bases and J by 8 bases, with 22 bases left in between. The germline gives CDR1 SNHLY, CDR2 FYNNEI. The chain's CDR3 is CASWGAGPPGDEQFF. CDR3 DNA sequence: TGTGCCAGCTGGGGAGCCGGGCCCCCGGGCGATGAGCAGTTCTTC.

This chain links TRBV11-3 with TRBJ1-1; 9 nucleotides match TRBD1. This CDR3 region has 13 residues. Germline V gene lookup returns CDR1 SGHNT and CDR2 YENEEA. Unmatched junction bases numbered 2, after V lost 5 bases and J lost 4 bases. For the CDR3, the DNA is TGTGCCAGCAGCAAGGGACAGGGCACTGAAGCTTTCTTT. Its protein product is CASSKGQGTEAFF. The full variable domain, completed using reference TRBV11-3 and TRBJ1-1, is EAGVVQSPRYKIIEKKQPVAFWCNPISGHNTLYWYLQNLGQGPELLIRYENEEAVDDSQLPKDRFSAERLKGVDSTLKIQPAELGDSAVYLCASSKGQGTEAFFGQGTRLTVV.

The chain combines TRBV2 with TRBJ1-1; D is perhaps TRBD1 (5 bases). With 6 bases removed from V and 0 bases from J, the gap between germline ends came to 20 bases. The length of the CDR3 is 17 residues. CDR1 is SNHLY, CDR2 FYNNEI, per germline. Here the CDR3 reads CASRRGSLPEMNTEAFF. CDR3 coding DNA: TGTGCCAGCAGGCGGGGGTCTCTCCCGGAGATGAACACTGAAGCTTTCTTT.

The chain couples TRBV27 to TRBJ2-3; D is unclear. Germline assignment: CDR1 MNHEY and CDR2 SMNVEV (reference sequence). This CDR3 is built from 14 residues. Trimming removed 2 bases at V and 6 bases at J, with 12 bases between. The DNA of the CDR3 is TGTGCCAGCAGTTTAGGGCTAGAAGGGGATACGCAGTATTTT. Translated: CASSLGLEGDTQYF.

As to this clone: The sample contains more than one DNA sequence encoding this CDR3. The gene calls are TRBV2 and TRBJ1-2, with 7 bases fitting TRBD1. J was trimmed by 3 bases and V by 5 bases; bases with no gene match: 3. The CDR3 has 13 amino acids. CDR1 SNHLY and CDR2 FYNNEI come from the germline V gene. CDR3 in amino acids: CASSRDRDYGYTF. DNA of the CDR3: TGTGCCAGCAGTAGAGACAGGGACTATGGCTACACCTTC.

This chain uses TRBV19 with TRBJ1-1; D may be TRBD1 (5 bases). V gave up 9 bases and J gave up 3 bases, with 14 bases separating them. Germline lookup yields CDR1 LNHDA and CDR2 SQIVND (reference sequence). The CDR3 runs to 13 residues. Written as DNA, the CDR3 is TGTGCCAGCAGGGAGGATGTGGACACTGAAGCTTTCTTT. Translated, it gives CASREDVDTEAFF.

The CDR3 is CASSTPPGLAGTGELFF. The CDR3 DNA reads TGTGCCAGCAGCACCCCCCCGGGACTAGCGGGCACCGGGGAGCTGTTTTTT. This chain uses TRBV11-3 with TRBJ2-2; TRBD2 agrees at 12 bases. CDR3 size: 17 residues. The germline V gene has CDR1 SGHNT and CDR2 YENEEA. V lost 5 bases to trimming and J lost 4 bases; unmatched junction nucleotides: 8.

The V gene is TRBV7-2, the J gene TRBJ2-5; TRBD2 matches 7 bases. V trimming: 1 base; J trimming: 4 bases; junction bases outside the gene matches: 9. CDR3 length: 16 amino acids. Germline V lookup: CDR1 SGHTA, CDR2 FQGNSA. The CDR3 DNA reads as TGTGCCAGCAGCTTAGGTGCGCCGGGACTAACAGAGACCCAGTACTTC. Its protein is CASSLGAPGLTETQYF.

The CDR3 bases are TGTGCCACCAGTGAAGCGCAGGGAAGGACCGGGGAGCTGTTTTTT. Amino acids: CATSEAQGRTGELFF. The J gene is TRBJ2-2, the V gene TRBV24-1, with a tentative D call TRBD1 (5 bases). The CDR3 spans 15 residues. Germline V gene sequence: CDR1 KGHDR, CDR2 SFDVKD. The V end was cut by 4 bases, the J end by 5 bases, with 13 bases between.

The chain combines TRBV18 with TRBJ2-1, with D perhaps matching TRBD2 (5 bases). The germline V and J ends were trimmed by 3 bases and 7 bases, with 16 bases remaining between them. Germline CDR1 and CDR2: KGHSH and LQKENI. This CDR3 spans 15 amino acids. Written as DNA, the CDR3 is TGTGCCAGCTCACCGAGGGTTATAGTGGCAAATGAGCAGTTCTTC. Amino acids: CASSPRVIVANEQFF.

The V gene is TRBV27, the J gene TRBJ2-2; TRBD1 might be the D (6 bases). Germline V CDR1 and CDR2: MNHEY, SMNVEV (reference sequence). V gave up 3 bases and J gave up 4 bases, with 9 bases separating them. The CDR3 is 14 amino acids. DNA for the CDR3: TGTGCCAGCAGTTTGTGGGGGCTCACCGGGGAGCTGTTTTTT. Encoded protein: CASSLWGLTGELFF.

The chain carries TRBV9 and TRBJ2-1; 12 bases are shared with TRBD2. Germline V gene sequence: CDR1 SGDLS, CDR2 YYNGEE. The ends lost 2 bases at V and 7 bases at J; junction bases unmatched: 4. The CDR3 runs to 15 residues. CDR3 DNA: TGTGCCAGCAGCGTCGAGACTAGCGGGAGAAATGAGCAGTTCTTC. This encodes CASSVETSGRNEQFF.

The chain carries TRBV18 and TRBJ1-6; D is undetermined. The CDR3 extends over 14 amino acids. Germline CDR1 KGHSH, CDR2 LQKENI. The V and J ends lost 3 bases and 3 bases respectively, with 6 bases between them. The DNA of the CDR3 is TGTGCCAGCTCACCTCAAAACTATAATTCACCCCTCCACTTT. Protein product: CASSPQNYNSPLHF.

This clone was observed a single time. This chain connects TRBV10-3 to TRBJ2-2; 7 bases fit TRBD1. Germline assignment: CDR1 ENHRY and CDR2 SYGVKD. V gave up 4 bases and J gave up 2 bases; unmatched junction bases: 4. CDR3 length equals 15 residues. The DNA of the CDR3 is TGTGCCATCAGTGGAGGGGACAGAAACACCGGGGAGCTGTTTTTT. Translating it yields CAISGGDRNTGELFF.

The CDR3 is CASSWRSGIVTDTQYF. CDR3 bases: TGTGCCAGCTCATGGAGGAGTGGAATCGTTACAGATACGCAGTATTTT. The chain has TRBV18 and TRBJ2-3, with D possibly being TRBD2 (5 bases). V shed 5 bases and J shed 3 bases, with 18 bases lying between them. The CDR3 is made up of 16 amino acids. In germline, CDR1 is KGHSH, CDR2 LQKENI. Together with reference TRBV18 and TRBJ2-3, the CDR3 gives the full variable domain: NAGVMQNPRHLVRRRGQEARLRCSPMKGHSHVYWYRQLPEEGLKFMVYLQKENIIDESGMPKERFSAEFPKEGPSILRIQQVVRGDSAAYFCASSWRSGIVTDTQYFGPGTRLTVL.

J is TRBJ2-1 and V is TRBV7-2, with D possibly being TRBD1 (6 bases). CDR1 and CDR2 (germline): SGHTA, FQGNSA. CDR3 size: 16 residues. Trimming stripped 2 bases from V and 2 bases from J, with 13 bases between. The CDR3 loop is CASSLRGQQAYNEQFF. The CDR3 region has the DNA TGTGCCAGCAGCTTAAGGGGACAACAAGCCTACAATGAGCAGTTCTTC.